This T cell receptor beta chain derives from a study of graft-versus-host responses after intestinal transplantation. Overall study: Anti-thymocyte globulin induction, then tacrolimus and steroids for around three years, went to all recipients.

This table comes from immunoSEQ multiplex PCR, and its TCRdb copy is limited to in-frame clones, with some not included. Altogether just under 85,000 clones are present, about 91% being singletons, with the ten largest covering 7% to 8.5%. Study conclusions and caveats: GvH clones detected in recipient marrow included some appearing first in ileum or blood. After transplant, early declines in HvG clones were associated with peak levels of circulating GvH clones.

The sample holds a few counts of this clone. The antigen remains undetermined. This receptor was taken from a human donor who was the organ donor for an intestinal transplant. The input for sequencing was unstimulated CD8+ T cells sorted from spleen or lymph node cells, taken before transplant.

The CDR3: CARSLVANPTYEQYF. CDR3 bases: TGTGCCAGAAGCTTGGTAGCCAACCCAACCTACGAGCAGTACTTC. This chain links TRBV5-3 with TRBJ2-7; no clear D. TRBV5-3 is labeled an ORF, and its function is uncertain. V shed 0 bases and J shed 2 bases, with 12 bases lying between them. This CDR3 spans 15 amino acids.